A single count supports the clone carrying this T cell receptor (beta chain). The CDR3 is made up of 17 amino acids. The V gene's germline CDR1 is LGHDT and CDR2 YNNKEL (reference sequence). V was pared by 0 bases and J by 3 bases, with 15 bases between. The data were taken from a study of blood T cell repertoires in COVID-19. TCRdb's copy holds only in-frame clones and misses some; the assay was immunoSEQ multiplex PCR. The table has 100,000 or so clones, about 86% seen once. The chain is built from TRBV3-1 (or the pseudogene TRBV3-2) and TRBJ1-5; D gene unclear. Input material: peripheral blood. This TCR was sampled from a woman aged 55-70 years in a cohort sampled during active or convalescent COVID-19. The CDR3 loop reads CASSQDRPDYINQPQHF. The CDR3 coding sequence is TGTGCCAGCAGCCAAGATAGGCCAGACTACATCAATCAGCCCCAGCATTTT.